The 21 T cell receptor beta chains in this list originate from one sample, sequenced in a study of blood T cell repertoires in COVID-19. Some clones are missing from TCRdb's copy, which holds only in-frame ones; the method was immunoSEQ multiplex PCR. The sample shows 150,000 to 200,000 clones, 89% of them seen only once. The material sequenced was PBMCs or T cells enriched from blood (not recorded which). Every receptor here comes from a woman between 18 and 29 years old who had recovered from COVID-19.

The V and J genes are TRBV10-3 and TRBJ1-6; 7 bases map to TRBD1. The ends lost 6 bases at V and 8 bases at J; junction bases unmatched: 4. CDR1 ENHRY and CDR2 SYGVKD come from the germline V gene. The CDR3 consists of 13 residues. The CDR3 DNA is TGTGCCATCAGGGACAGGTCCTATTCACCCCTCCACTTT. This codes for CAIRDRSYSPLHF.

This clone was detected only once. CDR3 sequence reads: CASSHSDTGNTIYF. The CDR3 nucleotides are TGTGCCAGCAGCCACAGTGATACTGGAAACACCATATATTTT. V and J are TRBV7-6 and TRBJ1-3; no definite D call. From germline, CDR1 is SGHVS and CDR2 FNYEAQ. The CDR3 has 14 residues. Deletions cut 5 bases from V and 2 bases from J, with 10 bases between.

The CDR3 protein is CAWSIAPNQPQHF. CDR3 bases: TGTGCCTGGAGTATAGCTCCCAATCAGCCCCAGCATTTT. V is TRBV30 and J is TRBJ1-5; D not resolved. Germline V gene sequence: CDR1 GTSNPN, CDR2 SVGIG (reference sequence). This CDR3 has 13 residues. Trimming cost V 2 bases and J 3 bases, with 8 bases left between them.

This chain links TRBV10-3 with TRBJ1-1, with TRBD1 matching 7 bases. V lost 6 bases and J lost 0; bases outside the gene matches: 1. This CDR3 region has 13 residues. From germline, CDR1 is ENHRY and CDR2 SYGVKD. This CDR3 reads CAIRDRVNTEAFF. CDR3 sequence (DNA): TGTGCCATCAGAGACAGGGTGAACACTGAAGCTTTCTTT.

In its sample, this clone was seen many times. The chain uses TRBV4-2 and TRBJ2-6; possibly TRBD2 for D (5 bases). The V and J ends lost 0 bases and 0 bases respectively, with 6 bases between them. From germline, CDR1 is LGHNA and CDR2 YNFKEQ. The CDR3 has 16 amino acids. As DNA, the CDR3 is TGTGCCAGCAGCCAAGATCGGGGCTCTGGGGCCAACGTCCTGACTTTC. Encoded protein: CASSQDRGSGANVLTF.

This clone appeared a single time. V and J are TRBV9 and TRBJ2-7; possibly TRBD1 for D (5 bases). The CDR3 loop spans 15 amino acids. The germline V and J ends were trimmed by 4 bases and 5 bases, with 19 bases remaining between them. CDR1 is SGDLS, CDR2 YYNGEE, per germline. In DNA, the CDR3 is TGTGCCAGCAGCCAAGACATGTCCAGGGCCCACGAGCAGTACTTC. Its translation: CASSQDMSRAHEQYF.

The rearrangement links TRBV11-2 to TRBJ1-4; 9 nucleotides agree with TRBD1. The germline V gene encodes CDR1 SGHAT and CDR2 FQNNGV. There are 13 residues in the CDR3. The V segment lost 3 bases and the J segment 12 bases; nucleotides outside the gene matches: 5. The CDR3 region has the DNA TGTGCCAGCAGCTTCCGGACAGGGGCGGAACTGTTTTTT. Protein product: CASSFRTGAELFF.

The chain couples TRBV4-1 to TRBJ1-4; 7 nucleotides match TRBD1. The ends lost 0 bases at V and 8 bases at J; junction bases unmatched: 6. The CDR3 loop spans 15 amino acids. Per germline, CDR1 MGHRA and CDR2 YSYEKL. CDR3 nucleotide sequence: TGCGCCAGCAGCCAAGAAGACAGGGAAGAGGAAAAACTGTTTTTT. Its protein product is CASSQEDREEEKLFF.

The rearrangement links TRBV30 to TRBJ2-7; TRBD1 might be the D (6 bases). Germline CDR1 reads GTSNPN; CDR2 reads SVGIG (reference sequence). There are 12 residues in the CDR3. The ends were cut back, 2 bases at V and 6 bases at J, with 11 bases in the middle. CDR3 DNA: TGTGCCTGGAGTACAGGGACGACCGAGCAGTACTTC. This translates into CAWSTGTTEQYF.

The V gene is TRBV11-2, the J gene TRBJ2-3; TRBD2 matches 8 bases. The V gene's germline CDR1 is SGHAT and CDR2 FQNNGV. The V and J ends lost 5 bases and 5 bases, in that order; junction bases with no gene match: 6. The CDR3 has 14 residues. CDR3 region: CASSAGGFQDTQYF. The CDR3 region has the DNA TGTGCCAGCAGCGCGGGAGGTTTTCAAGATACGCAGTATTTT.

V and J are TRBV10-3 and TRBJ1-4, with 7 nucleotides matching TRBD1. Trimming at V came to 10 bases and at J to 0 bases, leaving 11 bases not matched to a gene. The V gene's germline CDR1 is ENHRY and CDR2 SYGVKD. The CDR3 runs to 16 residues. The DNA of the CDR3 is TGTGCCACCGACCCGACAGGGTCTGCAACTAATGAAAAACTGTTTTTT. It specifies CATDPTGSATNEKLFF.

V is TRBV5-1 and J is TRBJ1-1, with 7 bases identical to TRBD1. This CDR3 is 13 amino acids long. V shed 0 bases and J 7 bases; nucleotides not matched to a gene: 3. In germline, CDR1 is SGHRS, CDR2 YFSETQ. The CDR3 DNA reads as TGCGCCAGCAGCTTGGTAGGGGGCAGTGAAGCTTTCTTT. Amino acids: CASSLVGGSEAFF.

The rearrangement joins TRBV5-5 to TRBJ1-2; 12 bases map to TRBD1. The ends lost 4 bases at V and 8 bases at J; junction bases unmatched: 6. Germline lookup yields CDR1 SGHKS and CDR2 YYEKEE (reference sequence). The CDR3 has 14 residues. The CDR3 DNA sequence: TGTGCCAGCAGCCAGGGACAGGGGGCGTTGGGCTACACCTTC. Translated, it gives CASSQGQGALGYTF.

The gene calls are TRBV7-9 and TRBJ1-1; 7 bases match TRBD1. The CDR3 extends over 15 amino acids. Germline-derived CDR1 and CDR2 are SEHNR and FQNEAQ (reference sequence). V shed 4 bases and J 6 bases; nucleotides not matched to a gene: 11. CDR3 coding DNA: TGTGCCAGCAGCTCTCAACAGGGGCTTCGTGCTGAAGCTTTCTTT. Its protein is CASSSQQGLRAEAFF.

V gene TRBV9 combines with J gene TRBJ2-1, with a tentative D call TRBD2 (6 bases). V lost 0 bases to trimming and J lost 10 bases, with 11 bases between them. Germline V CDR1 and CDR2: SGDLS, YYNGEE. CDR3 length: 13 amino acids. DNA for the CDR3: TGTGCCAGCAGCGTAGAGGGCGGGGCGGAGCAGTTCTTC. As protein: CASSVEGGAEQFF.

This chain uses TRBV10-3 with TRBJ1-2; D gene unclear. This CDR3 contains 16 residues. Germline CDR1 ENHRY, CDR2 SYGVKD. Trimming pared 3 bases from V and 0 bases from J, leaving 14 bases between. The CDR3 sequence is CAISDLDKGANYGYTF. CDR3 nucleotide sequence: TGTGCCATCAGTGATCTCGATAAAGGAGCTAACTATGGCTACACCTTC.

The chain couples TRBV5-1 to TRBJ1-2; 7 positions match TRBD1. The CDR3 runs 13 residues. V shed 9 bases, J shed 8 bases, and the junction held 13 bases outside the gene matches. Germline loops: CDR1 SGHRS, CDR2 YFSETQ. In DNA form, the CDR3 reads TGCGCCACCGGGACAGACCTCTTGGGAGGCTACACCTTC. It specifies CATGTDLLGGYTF.

The V call is TRBV7-2, the J call TRBJ1-1; TRBD1 matches 9 bases. The CDR3 consists of 18 residues. V lost 4 bases, J lost 5 bases, and 17 bases stayed unmatched. CDR1 is SGHTA and CDR2 is FQGNSA in the germline V gene. In nucleotides, the CDR3 is TGTGCCAGCAGCTCAAGACCCGGGACAGGGACGTGGCGGACTGAAGCTTTCTTT. This sequence encodes CASSSRPGTGTWRTEAFF. Full variable domain (rest looked up from reference TRBV7-2 and TRBJ1-1): GAGVSQSPSNKVTEKGKDVELRCDPISGHTALYWYRQSLGQGLEFLIYFQGNSAPDKSGLPSDRFSAERTGGSVSTLTIQRTQQEDSAVYLCASSSRPGTGTWRTEAFFGQGTRLTVV.

The J gene is TRBJ1-1, the V gene TRBV24-1; D remains ambiguous. Germline V CDR1 and CDR2: KGHDR, SFDVKD. The CDR3 runs to 14 residues. V was shortened by 4 bases and J by 6 bases, with 14 bases between the two germline ends. CDR3 DNA sequence: TGTGCCACCAGTGACCCCAGACTAGGTTCTGAAGCTTTCTTT. Encoded protein: CATSDPRLGSEAFF.

V is TRBV5-1 and J is TRBJ2-2, with TRBD2 matching over 8 bases. CDR1 is SGHRS, CDR2 YFSETQ, per germline. Trimming took 0 bases from V and 1 from J; bases not matched to a gene: 2. This CDR3 is 16 amino acids long. Here the CDR3 reads CASSLELAGNTGELFF. The CDR3 DNA reads TGCGCCAGCAGCTTGGAGCTAGCGGGGAACACCGGGGAGCTGTTTTTT.

The gene calls are TRBV27 and TRBJ2-7; 9 bases align to TRBD2. The V gene end was trimmed by 3 bases and the J gene end by 2 bases; junction bases not matched to a gene: 14. CDR1 and CDR2 from the germline V gene are MNHEY and SMNVEV (reference sequence). This CDR3 is built from 18 residues. CDR3: CASSFLGGKRGATYEQYF. CDR3 nucleotides: TGTGCCAGCAGTTTTTTAGGGGGCAAGCGGGGGGCTACCTACGAGCAGTACTTC.